This entry is about one T cell receptor (beta chain). This entry is derived from a study of shared clonotypes between healthy human individuals. Generated by immunoSEQ multiplex PCR, the TCRdb table keeps only in-frame clones and is missing some. The table has a few hundred thousand clones, around three quarters seen once. Sequencing used PBMCs. The receptor was isolated from a woman in her 40s in good health. Some clones in this sample may be carry-over from other donors' samples.

The CDR3 protein is CASSLDPSGSPTDTQYF. DNA of the CDR3: TGTGCCAGCAGCTTAGACCCTAGCGGGAGCCCCACAGATACGCAGTATTTT. The chain has TRBV7-2 and TRBJ2-3; 10 positions match TRBD2. The CDR3 totals 17 residues. Germline-derived CDR1 and CDR2 are SGHTA and FQGNSA. Unmatched junction bases numbered 6, after V lost 1 base and J lost 2 bases.